The 6 T cell receptor beta chains listed next were all sequenced from one sample in a study of post-analysis software for immune sequencing data. Study outcomes and limitations: Compared with controls, patients had more of roughly five TRBV segments, including TRBV5-6, TRBV5-1 and TRBV20-1.

Their antigen targets remain unknown. TCR beta libraries were prepared from cDNA with unique molecular identifiers. Via MiXCR, TCRdb re-called the PCR reads, giving one row per CDR3 protein. The table shows hundreds of thousands of distinct CDR3 sequences, with approximately 60% occurring only once. The sequenced sample was blood. These receptors all stem from a girl aged 2-10 years with multiple sclerosis.

In regard to this clonotype: At one end, the junction sequence differs from germline, possibly due to a read error. This rearrangement joins TRBV7-7 to TRBJ2-7; the D gene is possibly TRBD1 (6 bases). Germline V lookup: CDR1 SSHAT, CDR2 FNYEAQ (reference sequence). This CDR3 has 15 residues. The CDR3 sequence: CASSLGRGRRYEQYF. For the CDR3, the DNA is TGTGCTAGCAGCTTAGGCAGGGGACGCAGGTACGAGCAGTACTTC.

With respect to this clonotype: The germline gene is not matched at one end of the junction; a read error may be the cause. The chain carries TRBV25-1 and TRBJ2-6, with D perhaps TRBD1 or TRBD2 (5 bases each). CDR1 and CDR2 from the germline V gene are MGHDK and SYGVNS. This CDR3 is built from 15 residues. CDR3 in amino acids: CVSAPGTAGANVLTF. The CDR3 nucleotides are TGTGTCAGCGCCCCTGGGACGGCTGGGGCCAACGTCCTGACTTTC.

The chain carries TRBV11-2 and TRBJ2-7; tentatively, D is TRBD2 (5 bases). The V end lost 5 bases, the J end lost 9 bases, and 20 bases lay between the germline ends. The CDR3 loop spans 14 amino acids. The germline V gene encodes CDR1 SGHAT and CDR2 FQNNGV. In DNA form, the CDR3 reads TGTGCCAGCAGCCTCGGACCGGAAGGTGGAGGGCAGTACTTC. This sequence encodes CASSLGPEGGGQYF.

The chain employs TRBV6-5 and TRBJ2-3; D gene ambiguous. The V end was cut by 5 bases, the J end by 4 bases, with 7 bases between. The CDR3 loop spans 12 amino acids. The V gene's germline CDR1 is MNHEY and CDR2 SVGAGI. CDR3 DNA: TGTGCCAGCAGTACCTACCCAGATACGCAGTATTTT. It translates to CASSTYPDTQYF.

CDR3 sequence (DNA): TGTGCCAGCAGCGTCGGACTTACCTCCTACAATGAGCAGTTCTTC. Its protein is CASSVGLTSYNEQFF. The chain joins TRBV9 to TRBJ2-1; maybe TRBD2 (5 bases). Germline V gene lookup returns CDR1 SGDLS and CDR2 YYNGEE. With 2 bases removed from V and 0 bases from J, the gap between germline ends came to 9 bases. The CDR3 runs 15 residues.

V gene TRBV6-5 combines with J gene TRBJ2-1; D tentatively reads TRBD1 or TRBD2 (6 bases each). The CDR3 runs to 16 residues. V lost 0 bases, J lost 8 bases, and 17 bases lay in between. CDR1 and CDR2 from the germline V gene are MNHEY and SVGAGI. The DNA for the CDR3 is TGTGCCAGCAGTTACTCGAGGGGGGCAGTCAAGGATGAGCAGTTCTTC. Translating it yields CASSYSRGAVKDEQFF.